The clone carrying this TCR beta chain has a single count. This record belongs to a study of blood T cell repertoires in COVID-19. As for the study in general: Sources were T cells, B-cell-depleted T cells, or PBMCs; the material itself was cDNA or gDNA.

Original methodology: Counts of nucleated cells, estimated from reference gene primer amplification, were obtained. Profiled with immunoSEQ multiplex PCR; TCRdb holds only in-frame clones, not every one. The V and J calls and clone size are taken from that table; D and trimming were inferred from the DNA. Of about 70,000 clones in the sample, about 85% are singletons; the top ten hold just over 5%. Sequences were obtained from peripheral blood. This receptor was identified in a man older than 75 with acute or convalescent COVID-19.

The CDR3 loop reads CASHHRGEEGYTF. In DNA, the CDR3 is TGTGCCAGTCATCACAGGGGAGAGGAAGGCTACACCTTC. The chain couples TRBV18 to TRBJ1-2, with TRBD1 matching 7 bases. Germline V CDR1 and CDR2: KGHSH, LQKENI. V shed 9 bases, J shed 8 bases, and the junction held 12 bases outside the gene matches. The CDR3 spans 13 residues.